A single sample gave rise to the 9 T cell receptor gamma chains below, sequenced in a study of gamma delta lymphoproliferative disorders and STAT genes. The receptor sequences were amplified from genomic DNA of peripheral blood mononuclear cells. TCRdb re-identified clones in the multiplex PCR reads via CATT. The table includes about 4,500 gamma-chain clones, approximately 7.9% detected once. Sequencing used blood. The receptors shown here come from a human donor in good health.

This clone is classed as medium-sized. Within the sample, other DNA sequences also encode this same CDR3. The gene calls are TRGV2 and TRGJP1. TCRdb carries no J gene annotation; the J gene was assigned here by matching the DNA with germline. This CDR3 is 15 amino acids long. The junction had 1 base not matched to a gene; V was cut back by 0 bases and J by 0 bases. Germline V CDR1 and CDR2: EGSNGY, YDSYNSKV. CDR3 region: CATWDGDTTGWFKIF. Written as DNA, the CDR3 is TGTGCCACCTGGGACGGGGATACCACTGGTTGGTTCAAGATATTT.

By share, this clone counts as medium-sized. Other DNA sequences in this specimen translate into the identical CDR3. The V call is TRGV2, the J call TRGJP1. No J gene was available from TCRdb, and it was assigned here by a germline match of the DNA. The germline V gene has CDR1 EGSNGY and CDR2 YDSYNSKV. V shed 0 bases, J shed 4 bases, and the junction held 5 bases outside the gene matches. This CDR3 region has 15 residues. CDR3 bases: TGTGCCACCTGGGACGGGCCGGGCACTGGTTGGTTCAAGATATTT. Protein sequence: CATWDGPGTGWFKIF.

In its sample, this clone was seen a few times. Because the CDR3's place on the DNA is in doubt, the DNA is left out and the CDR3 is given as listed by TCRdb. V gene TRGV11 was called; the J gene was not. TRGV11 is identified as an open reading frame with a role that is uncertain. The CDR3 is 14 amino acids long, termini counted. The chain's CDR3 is CTTVPAGTRGFKIF.

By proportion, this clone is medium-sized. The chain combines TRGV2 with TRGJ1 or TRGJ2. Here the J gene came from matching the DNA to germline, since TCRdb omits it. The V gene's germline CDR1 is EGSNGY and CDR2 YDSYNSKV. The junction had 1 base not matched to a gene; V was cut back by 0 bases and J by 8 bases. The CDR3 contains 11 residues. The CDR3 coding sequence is TGTGCCACCTGGGACGGGCATAAGAAACTCTTT. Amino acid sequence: CATWDGHKKLF.

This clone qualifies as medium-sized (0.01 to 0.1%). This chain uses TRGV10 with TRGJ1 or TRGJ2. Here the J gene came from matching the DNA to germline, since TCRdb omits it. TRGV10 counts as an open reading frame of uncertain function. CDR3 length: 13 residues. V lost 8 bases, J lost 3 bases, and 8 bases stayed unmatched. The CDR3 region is CAAWGPAYYKKLF. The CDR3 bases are TGTGCTGCGTGGGGCCCCGCTTATTATAAGAAACTCTTT.

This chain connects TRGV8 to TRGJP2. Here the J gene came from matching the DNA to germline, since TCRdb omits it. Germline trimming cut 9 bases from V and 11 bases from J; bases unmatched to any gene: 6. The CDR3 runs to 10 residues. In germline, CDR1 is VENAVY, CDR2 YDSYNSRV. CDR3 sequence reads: CATRGWIKTF. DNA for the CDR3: TGTGCCACCAGAGGGTGGATCAAGACGTTT.

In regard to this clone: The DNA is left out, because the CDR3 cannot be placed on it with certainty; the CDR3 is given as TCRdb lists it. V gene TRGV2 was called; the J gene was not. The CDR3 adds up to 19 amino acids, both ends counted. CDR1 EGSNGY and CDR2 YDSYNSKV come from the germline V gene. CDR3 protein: CATWDGPIIRNSLAVEQHF.

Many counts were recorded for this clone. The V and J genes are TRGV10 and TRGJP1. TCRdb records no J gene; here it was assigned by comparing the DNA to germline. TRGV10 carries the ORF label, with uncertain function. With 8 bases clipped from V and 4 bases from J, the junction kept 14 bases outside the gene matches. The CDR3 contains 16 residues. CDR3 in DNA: TGTGCTGCGTGGGATTATAAAGTCGGCACTGGTTGGTTCAAGATATTT. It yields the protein CAAWDYKVGTGWFKIF.

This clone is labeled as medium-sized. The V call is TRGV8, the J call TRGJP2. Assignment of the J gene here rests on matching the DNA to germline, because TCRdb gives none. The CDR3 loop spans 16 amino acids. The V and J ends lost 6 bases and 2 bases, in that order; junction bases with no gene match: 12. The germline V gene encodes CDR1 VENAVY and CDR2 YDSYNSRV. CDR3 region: CATWPLGVSSDWIKTF. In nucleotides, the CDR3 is TGTGCCACCTGGCCCTTGGGGGTAAGTAGTGATTGGATCAAGACGTTT.